The clone carrying this TCR beta chain was counted between two and nine times. MiXCR, run by TCRdb on the RACE reads, gives a single entry per CDR3 protein. The data hold 300,000 to 450,000 distinct CDR3 sequences, with roughly 5% observed a single time. The data stem from a study of human T cells and chemical hapten exposure. Documented time point: pre-sensitization, week 0. Noted treatment: therapeutic diphenylcyclopropenone sensitization with weekly scalp DPC. Germline V CDR1 and CDR2: SGHDT, YYEEEE. The CDR3 runs 12 residues. V lost 4 bases, J lost 10 bases, and 15 bases lay in between. Sequencing used whole blood, obtained in connection with sensitization to the hapten diphenylcyclopropenone (DPC). The chain recombines TRBV5-6 with TRBJ2-7; D ambiguous. The clonotype originates from a woman between 45 and 65 years old with alopecia areata. Some clones in this sample may be carry-over from other donors' samples. The chain's CDR3 is CASSTLRNEQYF. The CDR3, as DNA: TGTGCCAGCAGCACTCTTAGGAATGAACAGTACTTC.